This is a list of T cell receptor beta chains from one sample in a study of cytomegalovirus exposure and HLA in healthy donors. The table came from immunoSEQ multiplex PCR; TCRdb's copy has only in-frame clones and leaves some out. The sample yields 110,000 to 150,000 clones, around a tenth seen once. The source material was PBMCs. These receptors all stem from a man between 45 and 60 years old in good health and CMV-seronegative. The CDR3 runs from the conserved cysteine through the conserved F or W. D genes are given only for firm matches.

cdr3_aa	v_call	d_call	j_call
CAISEPLGLAGTGELFF	TRBV10-3	TRBD2	TRBJ2-2
CASSLGLAGGVQETQYF	TRBV5-8	TRBD2	TRBJ2-5
CASSIERGNTGELFF	TRBV19	-	TRBJ2-2
CASSIAGGSYNEQFF	TRBV4-1	TRBD2	TRBJ2-1
CAWNPGQSNTEAFF	TRBV30	-	TRBJ1-1
CASSLGLAGRGQETQYF	TRBV5-1	TRBD2	TRBJ2-5
CAVGQIGTGGAGSQPQHF	TRBV10-3	TRBD1	TRBJ1-5
CASSPLGTSGSSETQYF	TRBV5-6	TRBD2	TRBJ2-5
CASSLDRNTEAFF	TRBV7-8	-	TRBJ1-1
CASSQRSTGTGELFF	TRBV4-1	TRBD1	TRBJ2-2
CASRLVRGWEKLFF	TRBV11-3	-	TRBJ1-4
CASSLGLAGVGETQYF	TRBV28	TRBD2	TRBJ2-5
CASSYLSGVGAGYTF	TRBV6-5	-	TRBJ1-2
CSAGDPVDYGYTF	TRBV29-1	-	TRBJ1-2
CARRQREPQEETQYF	TRBV30	TRBD2	TRBJ2-5
CASSRRGTSSSGNTIYF	TRBV25-1	-	TRBJ1-3
CAEPQGARRRTGNTIYF	TRBV7-5	-	TRBJ1-3
CASSLDGPGREKLFF	TRBV28	-	TRBJ1-4
CASSGSDRAAYEQYF	TRBV28	TRBD1	TRBJ2-7
CASSPQGSYNSPLHF	TRBV9	-	TRBJ1-6
CSVGGDRAFYNEQFF	TRBV29-1	-	TRBJ2-1
CASSLPGQGNYGYTF	TRBV5-4	TRBD1	TRBJ1-2
CASSQESGSSTDTQYF	TRBV4-2	TRBD2	TRBJ2-3